Presented here are 23 T cell receptor beta chains from one specimen sequenced in a study of blood T cell dynamics during melanoma immunotherapy (TCRdb year 2020). The library was made by the immunoSEQ multiplex PCR assay. Imported from immuneACCESS, the table was reduced by TCRdb to in-frame sequences with V and J called. These copies leave out some clones; in studies compared against another copy, an unresolved V gene accounts for under half, and the cause of the remainder is not known. Counted in this sample were 6,000 to 8,000 clones; roughly 88% of them appeared once. Of the sample, approximately 5% is held by the ten largest clones. The time point label here, explained by the study, means: week 3, after first cycle of checkpoint inhibitor. The sample was blood, taken from a patient treated with checkpoint blockade. The receptors here all came from a human donor with melanoma.

This chain connects TRBV9 to TRBJ1-6; D gene ambiguous. Germline CDR1 SGDLS, CDR2 YYNGEE. The CDR3 covers 15 residues. V lost 2 bases to trimming and J lost 5 bases, with 11 bases between them. DNA of the CDR3: TGTGCCAGCAGCGTCGCGGACTCTAATAATTCACCCCTCCACTTT. As protein: CASSVADSNNSPLHF.

This sequence joins TRBV5-1 and TRBJ2-3; D call uncertain. This CDR3 comprises 14 residues. The germline gives CDR1 SGHRS, CDR2 YFSETQ. Trimming removed 7 bases at V and 2 bases at J, with 14 bases between. CDR3 region: CASRTILNTDTQYF. As DNA, the CDR3 is TGCGCCAGCCGGACCATTCTCAACACAGATACGCAGTATTTT.

This clone has just a few counts. The chain carries TRBV2 and TRBJ1-6; TRBD1 matches 7 bases. The CDR3 covers 12 residues. V was pared by 6 bases and J by 9 bases, with 2 bases of the junction left unmatched. Looked up from germline, CDR1 is SNHLY and CDR2 is FYNNEI. This chain's CDR3 is CASRTGSSPLHF. The CDR3 DNA sequence: TGTGCCAGCAGGACAGGGAGTTCACCCCTCCACTTT. Full variable domain (outside the CDR3, taken from reference TRBV2 and TRBJ1-6): EPEVTQTPSHQVTQMGQEVILRCVPISNHLYFYWYRQILGQKVEFLVSFYNNEISEKSEIFDDQFSVERPDGSNFTLKIRSTKLEDSAMYFCASRTGSSPLHFGNGTRLTVT.

In this sample, this clone turned up a few times. The gene calls are TRBV7-3 and TRBJ2-3; D may correspond to TRBD1 or TRBD2 (5 bases each). Trimming left V 5 bases short and J 1 base short, with 16 bases between. From germline, CDR1 is SGHTA and CDR2 FQGTGA. The CDR3 is 16 residues long. DNA of the CDR3: TGTGCCAGCAGCCCCGATGCAGGGACCGGCACAGATACGCAGTATTTT. It is translated as CASSPDAGTGTDTQYF.

The chain joins TRBV6-6 to TRBJ1-1; D is unresolved. This CDR3 has 14 amino acids. V lost 3 bases and J 4 bases, leaving 12 bases between the germline ends. Germline-derived CDR1 and CDR2 are MNHNY and SVGAGI (reference sequence). Here the CDR3 DNA reads TGTGCCAGCAGTTATGGCGGGGAAAGCACTGAAGCTTTCTTT. Encoded protein: CASSYGGESTEAFF.

The rearrangement joins TRBV27 to TRBJ2-5; perhaps TRBD1 as D (6 bases). The germline gives CDR1 MNHEY, CDR2 SMNVEV (reference sequence). The V gene lost 0 bases and the J gene lost 7 bases, with 9 bases spanning the gap. The CDR3 loop spans 13 amino acids. The CDR3 protein is CASSLSLGGTQYF. The CDR3 DNA reads as TGTGCCAGCAGTTTATCCCTAGGGGGGACCCAGTACTTC.

This clone was recorded only once. V is TRBV27 and J is TRBJ1-1; possible D gene TRBD1, 5 bases. The germline gives CDR1 MNHEY, CDR2 SMNVEV (reference sequence). V was pared by 5 bases and J by 5 bases, with 12 bases between. This CDR3 has 13 amino acids. CDR3 nucleotides: TGTGCCAGCAGTCCCAGGTGGGGGACTGAAGCTTTCTTT. Amino acid sequence: CASSPRWGTEAFF.

The V and J genes are TRBV6-6 and TRBJ1-6, with 8 nucleotides matching TRBD1. This CDR3 region has 15 residues. V lost 6 bases to trimming and J lost 7 bases; unmatched junction nucleotides: 8. Looked up from germline, CDR1 is MNHNY and CDR2 is SVGAGI (reference sequence). CDR3 bases: TGTGCCAGCAGAGAACAGACAGGGGAGAATTCACCCCTCCACTTT. Protein: CASREQTGENSPLHF.

V is TRBV19 and J is TRBJ1-5, with 11 nucleotides matching TRBD1. Germline CDR1 is LNHDA and CDR2 is SQIVND (reference sequence). The length of the CDR3 is 15 residues. Trimming at V came to 6 bases and at J to 6 bases, leaving 7 bases not matched to a gene. The CDR3: CASSQTGTGGQPQHF. Here the CDR3 DNA reads TGTGCCAGTAGCCAAACCGGGACAGGGGGTCAGCCCCAGCATTTT.

The gene calls are TRBV7-8 and TRBJ1-6; 8 positions match TRBD1. This CDR3 has 14 amino acids. V shed 5 bases, J shed 6 bases, and the junction held 3 bases outside the gene matches. The V gene's germline CDR1 is SGHVS and CDR2 FQNEAQ. CDR3 bases: TGTGCCAGCAGCCCCGACAGGGGTAATTCACCCCTCCACTTT. Translated, it gives CASSPDRGNSPLHF.

The CDR3 sequence is CASSLASREKAEKLFF. CDR3 DNA: TGTGCCAGCAGCTTGGCCTCTAGGGAAAAGGCTGAAAAACTGTTTTTT. The chain employs TRBV5-5 and TRBJ1-4; D is unresolved. This CDR3 spans 16 amino acids. CDR1 and CDR2 (germline): SGHKS, YYEKEE (reference sequence). Trimming took off 0 bases at V and 7 bases at J, with 16 bases between the two ends.

DNA of the CDR3: TGTGCCAGCAGTTACTCGATTGGAGATACGCAGTATTTT. It translates to CASSYSIGDTQYF. The V and J genes are TRBV6-6 and TRBJ2-3; no clear D. The CDR3 is made up of 13 amino acids. Germline loops: CDR1 MNHNY, CDR2 SVGAGI (reference sequence). Deletions cut 0 bases from V and 5 bases from J, with 6 bases between.

The chain joins TRBV28 to TRBJ1-2, with D maybe TRBD1 (6 bases). The CDR3 consists of 18 residues. The germline V gene encodes CDR1 MDHEN and CDR2 SYDVKM. The V end was cut by 1 base, the J end by 0 bases, with 18 bases between. The CDR3 DNA reads as TGTGCCAGCAGTTTATCGACAGGACAGAGAGTCCCTAACTATGGCTACACCTTC. As protein: CASSLSTGQRVPNYGYTF.

This clone was seen a handful of times. The chain joins TRBV10-2 to TRBJ1-5; TRBD1 is a possible D gene (5 bases). With 6 bases removed from V and 5 bases from J, the gap between germline ends came to 14 bases. Germline assignment: CDR1 WSHSY and CDR2 SAAADI. This CDR3 has 14 residues. In DNA form, the CDR3 reads TGCGCCAGCAGGCCTGCAGGGCGCCATCAGCCCCAGCATTTT. Protein sequence: CASRPAGRHQPQHF.

As to this clone: One end of the junction is discordant with germline, which a read error may explain. The same CDR3 also results from other DNA sequences found in this sample. The rearrangement links TRBV7-6 to TRBJ2-2, with a possible D match to TRBD2 (5 bases). This CDR3 spans 14 amino acids. The germline V gene has CDR1 SGHVS and CDR2 FNYEAQ. Here the CDR3 DNA reads TGTGCCAGCAGCCTAGCACTAAACACCGGGGAGCTGTTTTTT. As protein: CASSLALNTGELFF.

This clone came up a few times. The rearrangement joins TRBV4-2 to TRBJ1-6, with unresolved D. Germline CDR1 reads LGHNA; CDR2 reads YNFKEQ. The CDR3 runs 15 residues. V lost 0 bases and J 10 bases, leaving 13 bases between the germline ends. The CDR3 reads CASSQDLDRRSPLHF. The CDR3 DNA sequence: TGTGCCAGCAGCCAAGATCTGGATAGGCGCTCACCCCTCCACTTT.

The J gene is TRBJ1-2, the V gene TRBV6-6; D uncertain. With 5 bases removed from V and 8 bases from J, the gap between germline ends came to 18 bases. The CDR3 is 14 amino acids. The germline CDR1 and CDR2 sequences are MNHNY and SVGAGI (reference sequence). The CDR3 reads CASSQTNTAAGYTF. In DNA form, the CDR3 reads TGTGCCAGCAGTCAGACCAACACGGCCGCGGGCTACACCTTC.

The chain has TRBV27 and TRBJ1-2; the D gene is possibly TRBD1 (6 bases). Germline CDR1 MNHEY, CDR2 SMNVEV (reference sequence). Trimming stripped 6 bases from V and 5 bases from J, with 19 bases between. The CDR3 is 15 amino acids. DNA for the CDR3: TGTGCCAGCAGCAGCCTGAGGGGGGGGATATATGGCTACACCTTC. Its protein is CASSSLRGGIYGYTF.

This rearrangement joins TRBV5-5 to TRBJ1-4; no clear D gene. Per the germline V gene, CDR1 is SGHKS and CDR2 is YYEKEE (reference sequence). The CDR3 sequence is 14 residues long. The V and J ends lost 0 bases and 4 bases respectively, with 7 bases between them. The CDR3 region has the DNA TGTGCCAGCAGCTTGGGACCGTTTAATGAAAAACTGTTTTTT. Protein: CASSLGPFNEKLFF.

The chain links TRBV5-1 to TRBJ1-1; D is uncertain. V gave up 2 bases and J gave up 4 bases, with 6 bases separating them. CDR1 and CDR2 from the germline V gene are SGHRS and YFSETQ. The CDR3 loop spans 12 amino acids. The CDR3: CASSFGVTEAFF. CDR3 bases: TGCGCCAGCAGCTTTGGGGTCACTGAAGCTTTCTTT.

The rearrangement links TRBV27 to TRBJ2-7; 7 bases fit TRBD1. Germline CDR1 is MNHEY and CDR2 is SMNVEV (reference sequence). The CDR3 is 15 residues long. J gave up 0 bases and V 5 bases, and 7 bases lay outside the gene matches. DNA for the CDR3: TGTGCCAGCAGTCAGGGACAGTTGAGCTCCTACGAGCAGTACTTC. Its protein product is CASSQGQLSSYEQYF.

This chain links TRBV27 with TRBJ1-6; TRBD1 matches at 7 bases. Per germline, CDR1 MNHEY and CDR2 SMNVEV (reference sequence). CDR3 size: 15 residues. The ends lost 5 bases at V and 3 bases at J; junction bases unmatched: 4. The CDR3 protein is CASSLRQGYNSPLHF. DNA of the CDR3: TGTGCCAGCAGTCTGAGACAGGGCTATAATTCACCCCTCCACTTT.

This chain uses TRBV27 with TRBJ2-3; 7 nucleotides align to TRBD2. CDR1 is MNHEY and CDR2 is SMNVEV in the germline V gene (reference sequence). The CDR3 has 17 amino acids. The V gene end was trimmed by 4 bases and the J gene end by 7 bases; junction bases not matched to a gene: 17. CDR3 residues: CASSSRSGAAQMNTQYF. For the CDR3, the DNA is TGTGCCAGCAGTTCGAGGAGCGGGGCAGCCCAAATGAATACGCAGTATTTT.